This T cell receptor (beta chain) derives from a study of blood T cell repertoires in COVID-19. Overall study context: Nucleic acid was either cDNA or gDNA, and it came from T cells, B-cell-depleted T cells, or PBMCs.

The protocol was immunoSEQ multiplex PCR, while the TCRdb copy is restricted to in-frame clones and leaves out a portion. The sample shows approximately 210,000 clones, 82% of them seen only once. Between the trimmed V and J ends, which lost 6 bases and 6 bases, there was a span of 18 bases. CDR3 length: 15 amino acids. Germline CDR1 is ENHRY and CDR2 is SYGVKD. The study drew participants aged about 18 to 89 years from approximately 23 US areas. This clonotype was obtained from a woman aged 60-75 years who had recovered from COVID-19. Sample: PBMCs or T cells enriched from blood (not recorded which). The V gene is TRBV10-3, the J gene TRBJ2-1; D possibly corresponds to TRBD1 (5 bases). For the CDR3, the DNA is TGTGCCATCAGAGGAGTGGAAGGGGCAGTCAATGAGCAGTTCTTC. Protein product: CAIRGVEGAVNEQFF.